A selection of T cell receptor beta chains follows, all from one sample in a study of CD8 T cells in Susac syndrome. Each CDR3 protein gets one entry after TCRdb re-called the immunoSEQ multiplex PCR reads with MiXCR. This sample has hundreds of thousands of distinct CDR3 sequences, with 96% found just once. Specimen: CD4+ T cells from PBMCs. The receptors originated from a human donor with Susac syndrome. CDR3s include the opening cysteine and the closing phenylalanine or tryptophan. D genes are given only for firm matches. Some rows mark clone size as missing; the rest say once, few, many or name a class of expanded clone.

J gene: TRBJ2-2; D gene: .; V gene: TRBV20-1; clone size: .; CDR3 length: 15; CDR3 protein: CSATDGLKNTGELFF; CDR3 DNA: TGCAGTGCAACGGATGGACTAAAGAACACCGGGGAGCTGTTTTTT
J gene: TRBJ2-7; D gene: TRBD2; V gene: TRBV20-1; clone size: .; CDR3 length: 16; CDR3 protein: CSARDTLAGGPYEQYF; CDR3 DNA: TGCAGTGCTAGAGATACACTAGCGGGAGGTCCCTATGAGCAGTACTTC
J gene: TRBJ2-1; D gene: .; V gene: TRBV6-1; clone size: .; CDR3 length: 14; CDR3 protein: CASRGPGEVGEQFF; CDR3 DNA: TGTGCCAGCAGGGGGCCGGGAGAAGTAGGTGAGCAGTTCTTC
J gene: TRBJ1-1; D gene: .; V gene: TRBV5-1; clone size: .; CDR3 length: 12; CDR3 protein: CASRTGGPEAFF; CDR3 DNA: TGCGCCAGCAGGACCGGGGGCCCAGAAGCTTTCTTT
J gene: TRBJ2-1; D gene: TRBD2; V gene: TRBV5-4; clone size: .; CDR3 length: 17; CDR3 protein: CASSSAGTRGHQNEQFF; CDR3 DNA: TGTGCCAGCAGCTCCGCCGGGACTAGAGGACATCAAAATGAGCAGTTCTTC
J gene: TRBJ2-1; D gene: .; V gene: TRBV28; clone size: .; CDR3 length: 15; CDR3 protein: CATTHGTPAYNEQFF; CDR3 DNA: TGTGCCACCACCCACGGGACTCCAGCCTACAATGAGCAGTTCTTC
J gene: TRBJ1-2; D gene: TRBD1; V gene: TRBV28; clone size: .; CDR3 length: 14; CDR3 protein: CASTGQGVRDGYTF; CDR3 DNA: TGTGCCAGCACAGGACAGGGGGTTCGGGATGGCTACACCTTC
J gene: TRBJ2-7; D gene: .; V gene: TRBV7-2; clone size: .; CDR3 length: 14; CDR3 protein: CASSPRGRPWEQYF; CDR3 DNA: TGTGCCAGCAGCCCCCGGGGACGGCCCTGGGAGCAGTACTTC
J gene: TRBJ2-1; D gene: TRBD2; V gene: TRBV3-1; clone size: .; CDR3 length: 17; CDR3 protein: CASRKLAGGSLVNEQFF; CDR3 DNA: TGTGCCAGCAGGAAATTAGCGGGAGGGTCCTTAGTCAATGAGCAGTTCTTC
J gene: TRBJ2-3; D gene: .; V gene: TRBV19; clone size: .; CDR3 length: 18; CDR3 protein: CASSTAPKLGRDTDTQYF; CDR3 DNA: TGTGCCAGTAGTACTGCCCCGAAACTAGGACGAGACACAGATACGCAGTATTTT
J gene: TRBJ1-1; D gene: TRBD1; V gene: TRBV3-1; clone size: .; CDR3 length: 15; CDR3 protein: CASSYTGTGSGEAFF; CDR3 DNA: TGTGCCAGCAGTTACACCGGGACAGGGAGCGGGGAAGCTTTCTTT
J gene: TRBJ1-5; D gene: .; V gene: TRBV5-6; clone size: .; CDR3 length: 15; CDR3 protein: CASSLLKGIDQPQHF; CDR3 DNA: TGTGCCAGCAGCTTGTTGAAGGGAATCGATCAGCCCCAGCATTTT
J gene: TRBJ1-4; D gene: .; V gene: TRBV28; clone size: .; CDR3 length: 13; CDR3 protein: CACQQGFNEKLFF; CDR3 DNA: TGTGCCTGCCAACAGGGCTTTAATGAAAAACTGTTTTTT
J gene: TRBJ2-2; D gene: .; V gene: TRBV30; clone size: once; CDR3 length: 15; CDR3 protein: CAWSGGFGSTGELFF; CDR3 DNA: TGTGCCTGGAGTGGGGGATTCGGTTCCACCGGGGAGCTGTTTTTT
J gene: TRBJ2-3; D gene: .; V gene: TRBV30; clone size: .; CDR3 length: 12; CDR3 protein: CAWNRVGDTQYF; CDR3 DNA: TGTGCCTGGAACAGGGTCGGGGATACGCAGTATTTT
J gene: TRBJ2-5; D gene: .; V gene: TRBV9; clone size: .; CDR3 length: 16; CDR3 protein: CASSVGRRPWGETQYF; CDR3 DNA: TGTGCCAGCAGCGTAGGACGTCGCCCCTGGGGGGAGACCCAGTACTTC
J gene: TRBJ2-3; D gene: .; V gene: TRBV20-1; clone size: .; CDR3 length: 14; CDR3 protein: CSASGGGRVDTQYF; CDR3 DNA: TGCAGTGCTAGTGGGGGAGGACGGGTAGATACGCAGTATTTT
J gene: TRBJ1-5; D gene: .; V gene: TRBV20-1; clone size: .; CDR3 length: 12; CDR3 protein: CSASAGNQPQHF; CDR3 DNA: TGCAGTGCTAGTGCGGGCAATCAGCCCCAGCATTTT
J gene: TRBJ2-6; D gene: TRBD1; V gene: TRBV30; clone size: .; CDR3 length: 21; CDR3 protein: CAWSPLFLGQGGLLGANVLTF; CDR3 DNA: TGTGCCTGGAGTCCTTTATTTCTTGGACAGGGAGGCCTCTTAGGGGCCAACGTCCTGACTTTC
J gene: TRBJ2-7; D gene: .; V gene: TRBV6-5; clone size: .; CDR3 length: 13; CDR3 protein: CASREESSYEQYF; CDR3 DNA: TGTGCCAGCAGAGAGGAATCCTCCTACGAGCAGTACTTC
J gene: TRBJ2-7; D gene: .; V gene: TRBV27; clone size: .; CDR3 length: 14; CDR3 protein: CASSFRGAPYEQYF; CDR3 DNA: TGTGCCAGCAGTTTCCGAGGGGCCCCCTACGAGCAGTACTTC
J gene: TRBJ2-7; D gene: .; V gene: TRBV6-6; clone size: .; CDR3 length: 13; CDR3 protein: CASSFGQSYEQYF; CDR3 DNA: TGTGCCAGCAGTTTCGGACAGTCCTACGAGCAGTACTTC
J gene: TRBJ1-1; D gene: .; V gene: TRBV6-2/TRBV6-3; clone size: few; CDR3 length: 13; CDR3 protein: CASRGIGGPEAFF; CDR3 DNA: TGTGCCAGCAGGGGAATTGGTGGCCCTGAAGCTTTCTTT
J gene: TRBJ2-5; D gene: .; V gene: TRBV5-6; clone size: .; CDR3 length: 15; CDR3 protein: CASSFFQTDQETQYF; CDR3 DNA: TGTGCCAGCAGCTTTTTTCAGACAGACCAAGAGACCCAGTACTTC
J gene: TRBJ2-7; D gene: TRBD1; V gene: TRBV5-1; clone size: .; CDR3 length: 12; CDR3 protein: CASSTQGVEQYF; CDR3 DNA: TGCGCCAGCAGCACTCAGGGGGTCGAGCAGTACTTC
J gene: TRBJ1-5; D gene: .; V gene: TRBV30; clone size: .; CDR3 length: 13; CDR3 protein: CAWSEGSNQPQHF; CDR3 DNA: TGTGCCTGGAGTGAGGGCTCCAATCAGCCCCAGCATTTT